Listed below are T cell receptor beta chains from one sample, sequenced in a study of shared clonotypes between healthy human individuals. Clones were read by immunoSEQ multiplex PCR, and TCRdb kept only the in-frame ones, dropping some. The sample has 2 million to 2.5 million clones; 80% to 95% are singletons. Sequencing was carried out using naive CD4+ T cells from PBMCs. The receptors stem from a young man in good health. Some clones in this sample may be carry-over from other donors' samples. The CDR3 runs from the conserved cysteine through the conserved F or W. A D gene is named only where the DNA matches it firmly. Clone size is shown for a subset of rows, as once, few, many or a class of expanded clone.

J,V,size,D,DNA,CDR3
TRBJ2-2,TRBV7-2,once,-,TGTGCCAGCCGGTCGGGGAACACCGGGGAGCTGTTTTTT,CASRSGNTGELFF
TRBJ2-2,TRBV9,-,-,TGTGCCAGCAGCCTTGGACACGTCGGGGAGCTGTTTTTT,CASSLGHVGELFF
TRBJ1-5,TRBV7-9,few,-,TGTGCCAGCGACAAGGGGACAACTAATCAGCCCCAGCATTTT,CASDKGTTNQPQHF
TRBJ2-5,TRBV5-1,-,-,TGCGCCAGCAGCCCCGGGCAGGCGGGCGAGACCCAGTACTTC,CASSPGQAGETQYF
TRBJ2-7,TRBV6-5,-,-,TGTGCCAGCAGTTACTCCTCGTCGGGGACCTCCTACGAGCAGTACTTC,CASSYSSSGTSYEQYF
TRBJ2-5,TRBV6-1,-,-,TGTGCCAGCAGTGCCCTGCGAGGCCAAGAGACCCAGTACTTC,CASSALRGQETQYF
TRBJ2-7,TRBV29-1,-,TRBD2,TGCAGCGTTGAGCGCGGGAGTAGTTACGAGCAGTACTTC,CSVERGSSYEQYF
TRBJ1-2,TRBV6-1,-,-,TGTGCCAGCAGTGACAGAGACCTTTCAGACACCTTC,CASSDRDLSDTF
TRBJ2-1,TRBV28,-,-,TGTGCCAGCAGTTTCCCTACAGGGACGTCCTACAATGAGCAGTTCTTC,CASSFPTGTSYNEQFF
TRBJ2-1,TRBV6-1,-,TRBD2,TGTGCCAGCAGTTCTTTAGCGGGATCTTGGGTTGAGCAGTTCTTC,CASSSLAGSWVEQFF
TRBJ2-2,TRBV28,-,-,TGTGCCAGCAGTTGGGCAGGGACGGGAACCGGGGAGCTGTTTTTT,CASSWAGTGTGELFF
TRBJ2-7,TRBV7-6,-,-,TGTGCCAGCAGCCTGGACGGTAGGAGCTCCTACGAGCAGTACTTC,CASSLDGRSSYEQYF
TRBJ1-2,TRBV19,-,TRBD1,TGTGCCAGTAGTACAGGGACAGGGGTAACCTATGGCTACACCTTC,CASSTGTGVTYGYTF
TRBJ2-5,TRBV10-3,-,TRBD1,TGTGCCATCAGTGAAGACCGGGACAGGGGCGTCGGGGGGACCCAGTACTTC,CAISEDRDRGVGGTQYF
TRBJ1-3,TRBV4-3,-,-,TGCGCCAGCAGCCAAGGGGCCCGGAGCTCTGGAAACACCATATATTTT,CASSQGARSSGNTIYF
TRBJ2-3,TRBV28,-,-,TGTGCCAGCAGTTTCTACCACAGCGGGACAGCCGGGGGAGATACGCAGTATTTT,CASSFYHSGTAGGDTQYF